Below are 22 T cell receptor beta chains sequenced from a single sample in a study of blood T cells in healthy people across ages. With a J-beta primer mix and a sample-barcoded 5' primer, a second PCR ran roughly 6 to 11 cycles. MiXCR was run by TCRdb on the 5' RACE reads, yielding one entry per CDR3 protein. The sample yields about 810,000 distinct CDR3 sequences, 36% seen once. The sequenced sample consisted of blood. The receptors shown here come from a young man in good health.

This clonotype was counted a single time. The rearrangement joins TRBV13 to TRBJ1-1; perhaps TRBD1 as D (5 bases). Trimming left V 1 base short and J 4 bases short, with 16 bases between. The CDR3 consists of 16 residues. Per the germline V gene, CDR1 is PRHDT and CDR2 is FYEKMQ (reference sequence). CDR3 nucleotide sequence: TGTGCCAGCAGCTTAGCCGTCGGATCAGGGAGCACTGAAGCTTTCTTT. Protein sequence: CASSLAVGSGSTEAFF.

The chain joins TRBV7-6 to TRBJ2-7; D assignment may be TRBD1 or TRBD2 (6 bases each). Trimming stripped 5 bases from V and 2 bases from J, with 13 bases between. The CDR3 covers 14 residues. In germline, CDR1 is SGHVS, CDR2 FNYEAQ. The CDR3 nucleotides read TGTGCCAGCAGCCAACAGAGGGGGGCCTACGAGCAGTACTTC. It encodes CASSQQRGAYEQYF.

The chain combines TRBV10-3 with TRBJ2-1; TRBD1 matches at 10 bases. CDR3 length equals 16 residues. Germline V gene sequence: CDR1 ENHRY, CDR2 SYGVKD. Trimming cost V 2 bases and J 8 bases; bases outside gene matches: 9. This CDR3 is CAISEPGQGKKDEQFF. DNA of the CDR3: TGTGCCATCAGTGAGCCGGGACAGGGGAAGAAAGATGAGCAGTTCTTC.

The chain joins TRBV7-2 to TRBJ2-4, with 10 bases aligning to TRBD2. The end of the DNA is better explained by TRBJ2-7, so the J call may be wrong. This CDR3 region has 13 residues. Germline V gives CDR1 SGHTA, CDR2 FQGNSA. Written as DNA, the CDR3 is TGTGCCAGCAGCTATACTAGCGGGGTCGAGCAGTACTTC. The encoded protein is CASSYTSGVEQYF.

With regard to this clonotype: Mismatch with germline at one junction end may stem from a read error. V usage is TRBV27 and J usage is TRBJ2-3, with D unclear. Germline V gene sequence: CDR1 MNHEY, CDR2 SMNVEV (reference sequence). This CDR3 is 12 amino acids long. The CDR3 loop is CASSLGKNTRYF. Here the CDR3 DNA reads TGTGCCAGCAGTTTGGGGAAGAATACGCGGTATTTT.

The V call is TRBV20-1, the J call TRBJ1-1; D remains unclear. This CDR3 contains 13 residues. CDR1 and CDR2 (germline): DFQATT, SNEGSKA (reference sequence). The V end was cut by 3 bases, the J end by 1 base, with 9 bases between. CDR3 region: CSASSDKNTEAFF. In DNA form, the CDR3 reads TGCAGTGCTAGCAGTGACAAGAACACTGAAGCTTTCTTT.

With regard to this clonotype: A read error may explain this, as a much larger clone is one base away. This chain links TRBV15 with TRBJ2-3; D tentatively reads TRBD1 or TRBD2 (5 bases each). The CDR3 length is 14 residues. Germline V gene sequence: CDR1 LNHNV, CDR2 YYDKDF (reference sequence). CDR3 region: CVTGPGHFPDTQYF. CDR3 sequence (DNA): TGTGTCACCGGGCCGGGGCATTTTCCAGATACGCAGTATTTT. Filled out from reference TRBV15 and TRBJ2-3, the complete variable domain reads DAMVIQNPRYQVTQFGKPVTLSCSQTLNHNVMYWYQQKSSQAPKLLFHYYDKDFNNEADTPDNFQSRRPNTSFCFLDIRSPGLGDTAMYLCVTGPGHFPDTQYFGPGTRLTVL.

The rearrangement joins TRBV5-5 to TRBJ1-4, with D perhaps TRBD1 (5 bases). The germline V and J ends were trimmed by 4 bases and 1 base, with 14 bases remaining between them. The CDR3 totals 16 residues. CDR1 SGHKS and CDR2 YYEKEE come from the germline V gene (reference sequence). CDR3 DNA: TGTGCCAGCAGCCTTGCTATGGGGGAAACTAATGAAAAACTGTTTTTT. The encoded protein is CASSLAMGETNEKLFF. The entire variable domain, with the rest obtained from reference TRBV5-5 and TRBJ1-4, is as follows: DAGVTQSPTHLIKTRGQQVTLRCSPISGHKSVSWYQQVLGQGPQFIFQYYEKEERGRGNFPDRFSARQFPNYSSELNVNALLLGDSALYLCASSLAMGETNEKLFFGSGTQLSVL.

This clonotype was seen only a few times. The chain combines TRBV4-3 with TRBJ2-1, with D unresolved. TRBJ2-7 explains the end of the DNA better; the J call may be wrong. CDR3 length: 17 amino acids. Germline CDR1 and CDR2: LGHNA and YSLEER. CDR3 in DNA: TGCGCCAGCAGCCAAGATACCGCAGTAGTGTCCTACAATGAGCAGTACTTC. Encoded protein: CASSQDTAVVSYNEQYF.

This clonotype was detected only a few times. This rearrangement joins TRBV6-5 to TRBJ2-7; TRBD1 aligns across 7 bases. The germline V gene encodes CDR1 MNHEY and CDR2 SVGAGI. Trimming cost V 5 bases and J 7 bases; bases outside gene matches: 5. The CDR3 totals 12 residues. The CDR3 spells CASSAYRGEQYF. The CDR3 DNA is TGTGCCAGCAGTGCCTACAGGGGTGAGCAGTACTTC.

This clonotype was counted a few times. The gene calls are TRBV2 and TRBJ2-1, with a possible D match to TRBD1 (7 bases). The CDR3 is 13 amino acids. Per the germline V gene, CDR1 is SNHLY and CDR2 is FYNNEI. With 8 bases removed from V and 8 bases from J, the gap between germline ends came to 16 bases. The CDR3 coding sequence is TGTGCCAGCCTGGCGGGGACAGTGGATGAGCAGTTCTTC. Its translation is CASLAGTVDEQFF. Together with reference TRBV2 and TRBJ2-1, the CDR3 gives the full variable domain: EPEVTQTPSHQVTQMGQEVILRCVPISNHLYFYWYRQILGQKVEFLVSFYNNEISEKSEIFDDQFSVERPDGSNFTLKIRSTKLEDSAMYFCASLAGTVDEQFFGPGTRLTVL.

V and J are TRBV2 and TRBJ2-5; 11 bases match TRBD2. Judging by the DNA end, TRBJ2-4 fits better; the J call may be wrong. This CDR3 region has 15 residues. The germline CDR1 and CDR2 sequences are SNHLY and FYNNEI. CDR3 residues: CASSATSGAGDIQYF. CDR3 DNA: TGTGCCAGCAGTGCGACTAGCGGGGCTGGAGACATTCAGTACTTC.

The chain is built from TRBV7-2 and TRBJ2-3; D remains unclear. Per the germline V gene, CDR1 is SGHTA and CDR2 is FQGNSA. The CDR3 has 16 residues. The ends were cut back, 5 bases at V and 0 bases at J, with 15 bases in the middle. CDR3 loop: CASSASPSSSTDTQYF. CDR3 DNA sequence: TGTGCCAGCAGCGCAAGTCCGAGCTCTAGCACAGATACGCAGTATTTT. The whole variable domain, remainder taken from reference TRBV7-2 and TRBJ2-3, is GAGVSQSPSNKVTEKGKDVELRCDPISGHTALYWYRQSLGQGLEFLIYFQGNSAPDKSGLPSDRFSAERTGGSVSTLTIQRTQQEDSAVYLCASSASPSSSTDTQYFGPGTRLTVL.

This chain joins TRBV4-3 and TRBJ1-2; D is unclear. Germline loops: CDR1 LGHNA, CDR2 YSLEER. This CDR3 region has 13 residues. V shed 1 base and J shed 8 bases, with 11 bases lying between them. CDR3 coding DNA: TGCGCCAGCAGCCAAGGGAGGCTGGGGGGCTACACCTTC. This gives the protein CASSQGRLGGYTF.

The table lists this clonotype with a few counts. The J gene is TRBJ2-1, the V gene TRBV5-1; D gene unclear. The CDR3 is 16 amino acids. Germline V CDR1 and CDR2: SGHRS, YFSETQ. The V and J ends lost 0 bases and 2 bases respectively, with 12 bases between them. The DNA for the CDR3 is TGCGCCAGCAGCTTGGTTGGCAGTGGGGCCTACAATGAGCAGTTCTTC. This gives the protein CASSLVGSGAYNEQFF.

The chain uses TRBV9 and TRBJ2-1; D might be TRBD1 or TRBD2, each matching 5 bases. CDR1 and CDR2 (germline): SGDLS, YYNGEE. This CDR3 comprises 17 residues. Trimming took off 1 base at V and 8 bases at J, with 22 bases between the two ends. CDR3 in DNA: TGTGCCAGCAGCGTACCCCGGGACGGAGGTATCGGCTATGAGCAGTTCTTC. Amino acid sequence: CASSVPRDGGIGYEQFF.

The V gene is TRBV7-2, the J gene TRBJ2-3; D ambiguous. The CDR3 covers 16 residues. Germline V gene sequence: CDR1 SGHTA, CDR2 FQGNSA. The V gene lost 5 bases and the J gene lost 0 bases, with 15 bases spanning the gap. The CDR3 is CASSPFLGRSTDTQYF. The CDR3 coding sequence is TGTGCCAGCAGCCCGTTTCTTGGCAGAAGCACAGATACGCAGTATTTT.

The chain recombines TRBV10-3 with TRBJ2-3; 7 bases align to TRBD1. V gave up 8 bases and J gave up 2 bases; unmatched junction bases: 4. The CDR3 runs 13 residues. Germline CDR1 ENHRY, CDR2 SYGVKD. The CDR3 DNA sequence: TGTGCCATCGTGGGACAGCCCACAGATACGCAGTATTTT. This translates into CAIVGQPTDTQYF.

The chain employs TRBV2 and TRBJ1-4, with unresolved D. Deletions cut 4 bases from V and 7 bases from J, with 13 bases between. CDR1 is SNHLY and CDR2 is FYNNEI in the germline V gene. This CDR3 spans 14 amino acids. The CDR3 loop is CASSVYGAPEKLFF. The CDR3 DNA reads TGTGCCAGCAGTGTTTACGGAGCTCCTGAAAAACTGTTTTTT.

The chain has TRBV14 and TRBJ2-1; D is possibly TRBD1 (7 bases). The assigned J gene may be wrong: the sequence end matches TRBJ2-7 better. The CDR3 contains 17 residues. Germline V gene sequence: CDR1 SGHDN, CDR2 FVKESK. Here the CDR3 reads CASSQDRSRGRYNEQYF. In DNA form, the CDR3 reads TGTGCCAGCAGCCAAGATAGGTCCAGGGGGAGGTACAATGAGCAGTACTTC.

This clonotype was seen only a few times. The CDR3 DNA is TGTGCCAGCAGCCCCGATGGGGGGAATGAAAAACTGTTTTTT. This translates into CASSPDGGNEKLFF. The chain couples TRBV6-2 or TRBV6-3 to TRBJ1-4; possibly TRBD1 for D (5 bases). The CDR3 extends over 14 amino acids. CDR1 is MNHEY, CDR2 SVGEGT, per germline. With 6 bases removed from V and 5 bases from J, the gap between germline ends came to 13 bases.

To note about this clonotype: At one boundary the junction diverges from the germline segment, which might be a read error. The chain carries TRBV7-3 and TRBJ2-1, with TRBD2 matching over 7 bases. The CDR3 covers 14 residues. The germline gives CDR1 SGHTA, CDR2 FQGTGA. The DNA of the CDR3 is TGTGCCGGCAGCCTAATAGGGAGGGATGGTGAGCAGTTCTTC. It is translated as CAGSLIGRDGEQFF.